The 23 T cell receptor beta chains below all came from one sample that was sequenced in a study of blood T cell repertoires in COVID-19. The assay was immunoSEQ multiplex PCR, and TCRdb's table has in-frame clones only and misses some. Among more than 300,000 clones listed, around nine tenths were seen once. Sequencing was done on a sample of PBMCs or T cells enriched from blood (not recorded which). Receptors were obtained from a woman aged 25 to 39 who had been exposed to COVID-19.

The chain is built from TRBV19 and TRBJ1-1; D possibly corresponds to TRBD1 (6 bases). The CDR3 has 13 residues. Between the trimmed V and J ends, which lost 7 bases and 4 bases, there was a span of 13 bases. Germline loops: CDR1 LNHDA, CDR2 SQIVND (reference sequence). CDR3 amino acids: CASTKGVGTEAFF. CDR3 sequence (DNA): TGTGCCAGTACCAAGGGGGTGGGCACTGAAGCTTTCTTT.

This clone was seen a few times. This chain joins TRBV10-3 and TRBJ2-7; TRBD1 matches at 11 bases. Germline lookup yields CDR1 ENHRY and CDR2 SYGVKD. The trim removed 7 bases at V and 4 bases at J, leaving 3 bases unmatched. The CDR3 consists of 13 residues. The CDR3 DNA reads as TGTGCCATCACCAGGGACAGGGGGTACGAGCAGTACTTC. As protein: CAITRDRGYEQYF.

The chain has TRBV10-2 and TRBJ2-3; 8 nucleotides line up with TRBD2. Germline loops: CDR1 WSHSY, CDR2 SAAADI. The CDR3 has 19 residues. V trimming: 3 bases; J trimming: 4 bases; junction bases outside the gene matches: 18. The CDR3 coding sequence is TGCGCCAGCAGTGACCCATTGACGCGGGAGGTGGAGGTGGCAGATACGCAGTATTTT. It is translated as CASSDPLTREVEVADTQYF.

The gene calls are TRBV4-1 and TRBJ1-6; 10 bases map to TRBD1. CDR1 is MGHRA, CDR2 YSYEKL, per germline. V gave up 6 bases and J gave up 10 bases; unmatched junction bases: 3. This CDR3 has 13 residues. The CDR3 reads CASRRDRGSPLHF. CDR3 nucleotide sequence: TGCGCCAGCAGGCGGGACAGGGGATCACCCCTCCACTTT.

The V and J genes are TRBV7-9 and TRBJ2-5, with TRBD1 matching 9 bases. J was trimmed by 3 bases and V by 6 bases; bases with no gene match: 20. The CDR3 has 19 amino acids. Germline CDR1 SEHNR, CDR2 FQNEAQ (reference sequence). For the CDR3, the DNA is TGTGCCAGCAGTTTTCCGGGACAGGGTTCGCGGGGCCACGAAGAGACCCAGTACTTC. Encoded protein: CASSFPGQGSRGHEETQYF. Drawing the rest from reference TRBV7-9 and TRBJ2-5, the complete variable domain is DTGVSQNPRHKITKRGQNVTFRCDPISEHNRLYWYRQTLGQGPEFLTYFQNEAQLEKSRLLSDRFSAERPKGSFSTLEIQRTEQGDSAMYLCASSFPGQGSRGHEETQYFGPGTRLLVL.

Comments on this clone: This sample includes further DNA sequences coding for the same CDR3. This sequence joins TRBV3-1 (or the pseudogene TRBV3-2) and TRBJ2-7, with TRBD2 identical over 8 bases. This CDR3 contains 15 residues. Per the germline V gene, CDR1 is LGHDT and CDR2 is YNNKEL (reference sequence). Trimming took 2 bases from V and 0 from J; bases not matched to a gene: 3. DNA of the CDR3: TGTGCCAGCAGCCAAAGCGGGGGCCTCTCCTACGAGCAGTACTTC. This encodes CASSQSGGLSYEQYF.

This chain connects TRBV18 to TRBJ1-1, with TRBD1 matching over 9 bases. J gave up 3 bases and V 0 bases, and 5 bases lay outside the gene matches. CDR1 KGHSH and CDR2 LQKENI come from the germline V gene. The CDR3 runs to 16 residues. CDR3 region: CASSPPNRGQDTEAFF. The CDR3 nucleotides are TGTGCCAGCTCACCACCTAACAGGGGGCAGGACACTGAAGCTTTCTTT.

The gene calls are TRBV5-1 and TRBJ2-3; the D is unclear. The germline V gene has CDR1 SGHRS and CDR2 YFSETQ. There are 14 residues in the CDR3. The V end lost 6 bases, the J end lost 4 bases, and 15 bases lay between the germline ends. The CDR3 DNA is TGCGCCAGCACCCTAGTCGGTGTCCCAGATACGCAGTATTTT. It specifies CASTLVGVPDTQYF.

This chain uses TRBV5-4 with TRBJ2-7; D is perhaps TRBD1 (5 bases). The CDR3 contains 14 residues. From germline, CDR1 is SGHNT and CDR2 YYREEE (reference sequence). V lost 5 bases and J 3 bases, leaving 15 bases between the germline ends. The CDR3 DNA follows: TGTGCCAGCAGTCCAGTATCTGACAGCTACGAGCAGTACTTC. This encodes CASSPVSDSYEQYF.

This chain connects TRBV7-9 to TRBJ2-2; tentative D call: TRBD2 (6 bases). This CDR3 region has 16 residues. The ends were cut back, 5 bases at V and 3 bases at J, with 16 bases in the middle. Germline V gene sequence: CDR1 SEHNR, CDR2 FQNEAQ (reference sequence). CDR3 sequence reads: CASSPPAGWDTGELFF. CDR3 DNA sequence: TGTGCCAGCAGCCCCCCCGCGGGATGGGACACCGGGGAGCTGTTTTTT. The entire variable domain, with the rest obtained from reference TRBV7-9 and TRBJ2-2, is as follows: DTGVSQNPRHKITKRGQNVTFRCDPISEHNRLYWYRQTLGQGPEFLTYFQNEAQLEKSRLLSDRFSAERPKGSFSTLEIQRTEQGDSAMYLCASSPPAGWDTGELFFGEGSRLTVL.

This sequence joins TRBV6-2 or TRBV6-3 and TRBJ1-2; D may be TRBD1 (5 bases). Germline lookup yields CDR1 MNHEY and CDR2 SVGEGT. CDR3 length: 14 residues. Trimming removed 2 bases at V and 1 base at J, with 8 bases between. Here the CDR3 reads CASSYRTHNYGYTF. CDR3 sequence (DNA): TGTGCCAGCAGTTACAGGACACATAACTATGGCTACACCTTC.

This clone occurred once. The CDR3 nucleotides read TGTGCCAGCAGTTTTGTCAGTAGCAATCAGCCCCAGCATTTT. It specifies CASSFVSSNQPQHF. This chain uses TRBV28 with TRBJ1-5, with D uncertain. The CDR3 covers 14 residues. V was pared by 3 bases and J by 0 bases, with 6 bases between. Germline CDR1 is MDHEN and CDR2 is SYDVKM.

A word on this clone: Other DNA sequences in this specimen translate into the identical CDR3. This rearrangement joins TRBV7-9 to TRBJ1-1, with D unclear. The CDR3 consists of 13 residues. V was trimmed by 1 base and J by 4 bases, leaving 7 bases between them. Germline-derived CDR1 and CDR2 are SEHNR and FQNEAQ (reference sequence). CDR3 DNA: TGTGCCAGCAGCTTAGAAGGCGGCACTGAAGCTTTCTTT. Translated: CASSLEGGTEAFF.

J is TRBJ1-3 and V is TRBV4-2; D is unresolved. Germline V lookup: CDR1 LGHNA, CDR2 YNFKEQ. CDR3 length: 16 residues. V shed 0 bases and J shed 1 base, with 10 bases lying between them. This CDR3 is CASSQEQRASGNTIYF. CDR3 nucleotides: TGTGCCAGCAGCCAAGAACAGAGGGCGTCTGGAAACACCATATATTTT.

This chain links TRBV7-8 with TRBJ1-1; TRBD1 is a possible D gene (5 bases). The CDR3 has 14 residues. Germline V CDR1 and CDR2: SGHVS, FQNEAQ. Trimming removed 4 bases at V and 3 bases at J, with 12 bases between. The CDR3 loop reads CASSSQAGDTEAFF. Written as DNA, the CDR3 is TGTGCCAGCAGCTCTCAGGCGGGGGACACTGAAGCTTTCTTT.

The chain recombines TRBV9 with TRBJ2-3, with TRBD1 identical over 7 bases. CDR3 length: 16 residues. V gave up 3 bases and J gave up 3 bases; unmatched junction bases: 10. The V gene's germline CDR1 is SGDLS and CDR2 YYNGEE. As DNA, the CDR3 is TGTGCCAGCAGCGCCCGAACAGGGGTTGGGACAGATACGCAGTATTTT. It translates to CASSARTGVGTDTQYF.

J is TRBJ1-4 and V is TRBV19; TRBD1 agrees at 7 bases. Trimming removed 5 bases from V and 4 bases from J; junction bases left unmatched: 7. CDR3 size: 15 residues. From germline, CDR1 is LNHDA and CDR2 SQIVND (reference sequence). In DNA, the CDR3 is TGTGCCAGTAGTTCCGGGACAGTCAATAATGAAAAACTGTTTTTT. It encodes CASSSGTVNNEKLFF.

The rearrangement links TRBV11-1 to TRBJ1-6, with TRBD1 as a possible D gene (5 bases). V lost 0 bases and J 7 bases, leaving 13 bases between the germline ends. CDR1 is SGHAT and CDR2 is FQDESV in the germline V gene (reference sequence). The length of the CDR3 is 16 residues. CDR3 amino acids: CASSLAAGTENSPLHF. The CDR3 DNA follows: TGTGCCAGCAGCTTAGCGGCGGGGACGGAAAATTCACCCCTCCACTTT.

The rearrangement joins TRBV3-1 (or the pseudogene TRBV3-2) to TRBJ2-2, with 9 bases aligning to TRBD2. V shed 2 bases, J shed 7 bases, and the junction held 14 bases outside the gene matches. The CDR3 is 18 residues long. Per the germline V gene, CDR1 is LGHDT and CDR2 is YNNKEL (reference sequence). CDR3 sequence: CASSQNRGGAVLFGELFF. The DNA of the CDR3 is TGTGCCAGCAGCCAAAACCGCGGGGGGGCCGTACTTTTCGGGGAGCTGTTTTTT.

CDR3: CASSPGGGSSYNSPLHF. CDR3 DNA: TGTGCCAGCAGCCCCGGGGGGGGCAGCTCCTATAATTCACCCCTCCACTTT. The chain uses TRBV4-2 and TRBJ1-6; D might be TRBD1 (6 bases). The CDR3 runs 17 residues. Germline V CDR1 and CDR2: LGHNA, YNFKEQ. Trimming cost V 4 bases and J 0 bases, with 13 bases left between them.

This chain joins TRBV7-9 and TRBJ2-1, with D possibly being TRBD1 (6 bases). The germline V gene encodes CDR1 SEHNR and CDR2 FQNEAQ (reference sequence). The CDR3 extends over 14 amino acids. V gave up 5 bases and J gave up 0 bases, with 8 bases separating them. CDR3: CASSRDISYNEQFF. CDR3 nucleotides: TGTGCCAGCAGCCGGGACATCTCCTACAATGAGCAGTTCTTC. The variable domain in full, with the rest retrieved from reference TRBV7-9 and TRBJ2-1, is DTGVSQNPRHKITKRGQNVTFRCDPISEHNRLYWYRQTLGQGPEFLTYFQNEAQLEKSRLLSDRFSAERPKGSFSTLEIQRTEQGDSAMYLCASSRDISYNEQFFGPGTRLTVL.

CDR3 in amino acids: CASSERGGWNTGELFF. CDR3 DNA sequence: TGTGCCAGTAGTGAACGGGGGGGCTGGAACACCGGGGAGCTGTTTTTT. The chain links TRBV19 to TRBJ2-2, with 8 bases fitting TRBD2. CDR1 and CDR2 from the germline V gene are LNHDA and SQIVND (reference sequence). The CDR3 sequence is 16 residues long. V lost 5 bases, J lost 1 base, and 6 bases stayed unmatched.

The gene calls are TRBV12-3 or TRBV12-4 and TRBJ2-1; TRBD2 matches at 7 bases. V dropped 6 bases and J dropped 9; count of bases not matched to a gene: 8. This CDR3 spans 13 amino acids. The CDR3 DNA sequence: TGTGCCAGCAGCCGGGACTATTTTAGTGAGCAGTTCTTC. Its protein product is CASSRDYFSEQFF.